The TCR beta chain under discussion was sequenced for a study of T cell responses to AZD1222 COVID-19 vaccine. Clones were read by immunoSEQ multiplex PCR, and TCRdb kept only the in-frame ones, dropping some. The table includes approximately 140,000 clones, over 80% detected once. General study results and limits: Recipients of AZD1222 seropositive at baseline numbered only 6 or 7.

Notes on this clone: Its antigen is not known.

Trimming removed 12 bases at V and 8 bases at J, with 16 bases between. The CDR3 contains 12 residues. Germline values: CDR1 KGHDR, CDR2 SFDVKD. This TCR derives from an adult in good health. V is TRBV24-1 and J is TRBJ1-5; no clear D. The source was peripheral blood, collected on day 0 of MenACWY control vaccination. CDR3 bases: TGTGCCGCCTCCCCGGGTCCGGAGCCCCAGCATTTT. It translates to CAASPGPEPQHF.